The 17 T cell receptor beta chains given below trace back to one sample, sequenced in a study of T cell responses to AZD1222 COVID-19 vaccine. Produced via immunoSEQ multiplex PCR; TCRdb's table is partial and in-frame only. The data show about 130,000 clones, with roughly 90% seen just once and roughly 4% held by the top ten. The sample was peripheral blood, taken on day 0 of AZD1222 vaccination. The receptors come from an adult in good health.

This clone was counted once. The chain employs TRBV5-4 and TRBJ1-1; D not resolved. V lost 2 bases and J lost 6, with 14 bases in between. The CDR3 runs 14 residues. Per the germline V gene, CDR1 is SGHNT and CDR2 is YYREEE (reference sequence). CDR3 in amino acids: CASSLFGVRAEAFF. The CDR3 nucleotides read TGTGCCAGCAGCTTATTCGGGGTGAGGGCTGAAGCTTTCTTT.

A single count supports this clone. The V call is TRBV27, the J call TRBJ2-7, with 9 bases fitting TRBD2. The CDR3 runs to 17 residues. J lost 2 bases, V lost 5 bases, and 13 bases had no gene match. The germline CDR1 and CDR2 sequences are MNHEY and SMNVEV (reference sequence). CDR3 nucleotide sequence: TGTGCCAGCAGTCCAGCCCCCCGCGGGAGGGGGACCTACGAGCAGTACTTC. It encodes CASSPAPRGRGTYEQYF.

This clone has just one count. The gene calls are TRBV11-2 and TRBJ1-1, with D unclear. Trimming pared 10 bases from V and 2 bases from J, leaving 11 bases between. The CDR3 consists of 12 residues. CDR1 is SGHAT and CDR2 is FQNNGV in the germline V gene. CDR3 loop: CATGISNTEAFF. CDR3 sequence (DNA): TGTGCCACCGGGATTTCTAACACTGAAGCTTTCTTT.

The gene calls are TRBV24-1 and TRBJ2-5; a weak D match, TRBD1 (5 bases). The CDR3 runs 13 residues. Trimming cost V 3 bases and J 2 bases, with 6 bases left between them. Germline CDR1 and CDR2: KGHDR and SFDVKD. CDR3 amino acids: CATSDAGQETQYF. The CDR3 nucleotides are TGTGCCACCAGTGATGCAGGGCAAGAGACCCAGTACTTC.

The chain recombines TRBV25-1 with TRBJ1-2; D is perhaps TRBD1 (5 bases). CDR1 and CDR2 from the germline V gene are MGHDK and SYGVNS. The germline V and J ends were trimmed by 5 bases and 4 bases, with 14 bases remaining between them. The CDR3 totals 14 residues. CDR3 coding DNA: TGTGCCAGCAGTCGGCAGGGTCCCGGCTATGGCTACACCTTC. Its translation is CASSRQGPGYGYTF.

This chain links TRBV19 with TRBJ2-3; the match to TRBD2 covers 7 bases. This CDR3 region has 16 residues. V gave up 9 bases and J gave up 3 bases; unmatched junction bases: 15. CDR1 and CDR2 (germline): LNHDA, SQIVND (reference sequence). The CDR3 sequence: CASSTRTSPLTDTQYF. CDR3 nucleotide sequence: TGTGCCAGCTCAACGCGGACTAGTCCCTTAACAGATACGCAGTATTTT.

The chain couples TRBV5-1 to TRBJ1-5; tentatively, D is TRBD1 (5 bases). Deletions cut 4 bases from V and 7 bases from J, with 12 bases between. This CDR3 has 13 residues. Germline V gene lookup returns CDR1 SGHRS and CDR2 YFSETQ. The CDR3 sequence: CASSPWGEQPQHF. CDR3 in DNA: TGCGCCAGCAGCCCGTGGGGGGAGCAGCCCCAGCATTTT.

The chain recombines TRBV7-9 with TRBJ2-1; TRBD2 aligns across 7 bases. The V and J ends lost 2 bases and 5 bases, in that order; junction bases with no gene match: 6. Germline CDR1 and CDR2: SEHNR and FQNEAQ (reference sequence). The CDR3 consists of 15 residues. The CDR3 sequence is CASSLPGLPHNEQFF. The CDR3 DNA reads TGTGCCAGCAGCTTACCGGGACTACCCCACAATGAGCAGTTCTTC. Together with reference TRBV7-9 and TRBJ2-1, the CDR3 gives the full variable domain: DTGVSQNPRHKITKRGQNVTFRCDPISEHNRLYWYRQTLGQGPEFLTYFQNEAQLEKSRLLSDRFSAERPKGSFSTLEIQRTEQGDSAMYLCASSLPGLPHNEQFFGPGTRLTVL.

This chain uses TRBV25-1 with TRBJ2-3; a weak D match, TRBD1 (6 bases). Between the trimmed V and J ends, which lost 5 bases and 1 base, there was a span of 16 bases. The CDR3 is 16 residues long. Germline V gene data show CDR1 as MGHDK and CDR2 as SYGVNS. The CDR3 coding sequence is TGTGCCAGCAGTCCATTCCGGGACAATCGCACAGATACGCAGTATTTT. Translating gives CASSPFRDNRTDTQYF.

The count of this clone is one. This chain links TRBV6-5 with TRBJ1-6; D is possibly TRBD1 (5 bases). V was clipped by 6 bases and J by 3 bases, with 12 bases between them. This CDR3 has 15 amino acids. Germline-derived CDR1 and CDR2 are MNHEY and SVGAGI. The CDR3 bases are TGTGCCAGCAGAGACTGGGGGGACTATAATTCACCCCTCCACTTT. Its protein is CASRDWGDYNSPLHF.

Notes on this clone: The same CDR3 can be traced to other DNA sequences in this sample. The genes are TRBV27 and TRBJ1-1; 7 bases align to TRBD1. The length of the CDR3 is 13 residues. The J segment lost 3 bases and the V segment lost 5 bases, leaving 3 bases of the junction unmatched. CDR1 MNHEY and CDR2 SMNVEV come from the germline V gene (reference sequence). CDR3 sequence: CASSAGGYTEAFF. The DNA for the CDR3 is TGTGCCAGCAGTGCAGGGGGGTACACTGAAGCTTTCTTT.

This rearrangement joins TRBV19 to TRBJ2-1, with D uncertain. Germline V gene data show CDR1 as LNHDA and CDR2 as SQIVND (reference sequence). V was shortened by 5 bases and J by 0 bases, with 14 bases between the two germline ends. This CDR3 contains 16 residues. The chain's CDR3 is CASSPTPQSSYNEQFF. The CDR3 DNA is TGTGCCAGTAGTCCCACCCCCCAGAGCTCCTACAATGAGCAGTTCTTC.

This chain uses TRBV9 with TRBJ1-2; tentative D call: TRBD1 (5 bases). The CDR3 sequence is 13 residues long. V was cut by 5 bases and J by 4 bases, with 12 bases left in between. CDR1 and CDR2 (germline): SGDLS, YYNGEE. The CDR3: CASRDSTPYGYTF. CDR3 nucleotides: TGTGCCAGCAGAGACAGTACTCCCTATGGCTACACCTTC.

This clone was counted between two and nine times. The chain recombines TRBV2 with TRBJ2-6; 7 bases are a match to TRBD1. Germline V lookup: CDR1 SNHLY, CDR2 FYNNEI. This CDR3 is built from 14 residues. After removal of 3 bases from V and 4 bases from J, the junction contained 0 bases not matched to a gene. The CDR3 protein is CASSEDRGANVLTF. The CDR3 DNA sequence: TGTGCCAGCAGTGAGGACAGGGGGGCCAACGTCCTGACTTTC.

This chain joins TRBV11-3 and TRBJ2-5; TRBD2 matches 12 bases. CDR3 length: 16 amino acids. V lost 5 bases and J lost 3; bases outside the gene matches: 7. Germline V gene data show CDR1 as SGHNT and CDR2 as YENEEA. The CDR3 protein is CASSQGTSGPEETQYF. Written as DNA, the CDR3 is TGTGCCAGCAGCCAAGGGACTAGCGGGCCCGAAGAGACCCAGTACTTC.

This clone has a single count. CDR3 amino acids: CASSLEAGRPERNGYTF. CDR3 nucleotides: TGTGCCAGCAGCTTAGAGGCAGGGCGCCCTGAGAGGAATGGCTACACCTTC. The chain uses TRBV11-2 and TRBJ1-2, with D possibly TRBD1 on 5 matching bases. CDR1 SGHAT and CDR2 FQNNGV come from the germline V gene. The CDR3 contains 17 residues. Trimming left V 0 bases short and J 6 bases short, with 20 bases between.

This clone was found once. The DNA for the CDR3 is TGTGCCAGCAGGCAGGGAGGGGGGCTAGATACGCAGTATTTT. Translation: CASRQGGGLDTQYF. V gene TRBV11-2 combines with J gene TRBJ2-3; a weak D match, TRBD2 (7 bases). From germline, CDR1 is SGHAT and CDR2 FQNNGV. V lost 6 bases, J lost 5 bases, and 15 bases lay in between. The CDR3 has 14 amino acids.